These 24 T cell receptor beta chains came from one sample sequenced in a study of CD8+CD57+ T cells in acquired aplastic anemia. Patients selected for sequencing had displayed CD8+CD57+ cell expansion by flow cytometry. Researchers used genomic DNA as the template to profile TCR beta VDJ and CDR3. TCRdb called the reads again in MiXCR, with one record for every CDR3 protein. The sample has 180,000 or so distinct CDR3 sequences; less than 65% are singletons. Sequenced material: sorted CD4+, CD8+, or CD8+CD57+ T cells (not recorded which) from PBMCs. All receptors come from a human donor with aplastic anemia.

The chain links TRBV20-1 to TRBJ2-7, with TRBD1 identical over 7 bases. This CDR3 has 13 residues. CDR1 is DFQATT and CDR2 is SNEGSKA in the germline V gene (reference sequence). V lost 1 base to trimming and J lost 7 bases; unmatched junction nucleotides: 7. The CDR3 bases are TGCAGTGCTAGAGGCACAGGGGAACGAGAGCAGTACTTC. Amino acids: CSARGTGEREQYF.

The CDR3 region has the DNA TGTGCCACCAGTGCCGGGACAGGGCTACGTCATGAGCAGTTCTTC. It specifies CATSAGTGLRHEQFF. The chain couples TRBV15 to TRBJ2-1; 9 nucleotides align to TRBD1. J gave up 8 bases and V 6 bases, and 11 bases lay outside the gene matches. Germline V gene data show CDR1 as LNHNV and CDR2 as YYDKDF (reference sequence). The CDR3 has 15 residues.

The V and J genes are TRBV7-2 and TRBJ2-5; TRBD1 matches at 7 bases. The CDR3 sequence is 14 residues long. The V and J ends lost 6 bases and 5 bases, in that order; junction bases with no gene match: 9. From germline, CDR1 is SGHTA and CDR2 FQGNSA. In DNA form, the CDR3 reads TGTGCCAGCAGTGAGGGGACAGTTGCGGAGACCCAGTACTTC. Protein sequence: CASSEGTVAETQYF.

This chain uses TRBV20-1 with TRBJ2-1; D perhaps matches TRBD2 (6 bases). The germline V gene encodes CDR1 DFQATT and CDR2 SNEGSKA (reference sequence). V gave up 6 bases and J gave up 8 bases, with 14 bases separating them. This CDR3 comprises 12 residues. The DNA for the CDR3 is TGCAGTGCCAACAGCGGGTACGATGAGCAGTTCTTC. This sequence encodes CSANSGYDEQFF.

This clonotype occurred a few times. The chain recombines TRBV6-5 with TRBJ1-2; no firm D call. V lost 6 bases and J 7 bases, leaving 12 bases between the germline ends. Per the germline V gene, CDR1 is MNHEY and CDR2 is SVGAGI. The CDR3 spans 12 residues. The CDR3 bases are TGTGCCAGCAGCCCCGACTCGGGTGGCTACACCTTC. Protein sequence: CASSPDSGGYTF.

This chain connects TRBV20-1 to TRBJ2-7; 12 bases are a match to TRBD2. CDR3 length: 15 residues. J was trimmed by 3 bases and V by 0 bases; bases with no gene match: 3. The germline V gene encodes CDR1 DFQATT and CDR2 SNEGSKA (reference sequence). The CDR3 DNA is TGCAGTGCTAGAGATCTAGCGGGGGGGGACTACGAGCAGTACTTC. Protein: CSARDLAGGDYEQYF.

This clonotype is a singleton in its sample. The V gene is TRBV5-1, the J gene TRBJ2-1, with TRBD2 matching 7 bases. V shed 6 bases, J shed 6 bases, and the junction held 9 bases outside the gene matches. CDR1 and CDR2 from the germline V gene are SGHRS and YFSETQ. The CDR3 has 14 residues. The CDR3 nucleotides are TGCGCCAGCACCCCCGGCGGGAGTATCAATGAGCAGTTCTTC. Amino acids: CASTPGGSINEQFF.

The chain recombines TRBV15 with TRBJ2-7; D possibly matches TRBD1 or TRBD2 (5 bases each). Trimming left V 2 bases short and J 0 bases short, with 14 bases between. Germline values: CDR1 LNHNV, CDR2 YYDKDF (reference sequence). This CDR3 is built from 16 residues. CDR3 nucleotides: TGTGCCACCAGCAGACAACAGAGGGGCAGCTCCTACGAGCAGTACTTC. This codes for CATSRQQRGSSYEQYF. The full variable domain, with the rest looked up from reference TRBV15 and TRBJ2-7, is DAMVIQNPRYQVTQFGKPVTLSCSQTLNHNVMYWYQQKSSQAPKLLFHYYDKDFNNEADTPDNFQSRRPNTSFCFLDIRSPGLGDTAMYLCATSRQQRGSSYEQYFGPGTRLTVT.

The V call is TRBV5-1, the J call TRBJ1-4; D gene uncertain. CDR1 is SGHRS, CDR2 YFSETQ, per germline. The CDR3 is made up of 15 amino acids. Trimming shortened V by 0 bases and J by 0 bases, and 6 bases separated the two germline ends. In DNA, the CDR3 is TGCGCCAGCAGCTTGGTCGGACCAACTAATGAAAAACTGTTTTTT. Residues: CASSLVGPTNEKLFF.

This clonotype occurred once. The genes are TRBV10-2 and TRBJ1-2; TRBD1 is a possible D gene (6 bases). Germline CDR1 is WSHSY and CDR2 is SAAADI. The V end was cut by 2 bases, the J end by 3 bases, with 19 bases between. This CDR3 has 17 amino acids. CDR3 coding DNA: TGCGCCAGCAGTGAGGGTCGGGGGGGCCTCTGGGACTATGGCTACACCTTC. Its protein product is CASSEGRGGLWDYGYTF.

The V and J genes are TRBV7-3 and TRBJ1-3; D unresolved. This CDR3 contains 14 residues. The V gene's germline CDR1 is SGHTA and CDR2 FQGTGA. V lost 5 bases, J lost 2 bases, and 10 bases lay in between. CDR3 sequence: CASSIGSAGNTIYF. CDR3 bases: TGTGCCAGCAGCATCGGGAGTGCTGGAAACACCATATATTTT.

This rearrangement joins TRBV15 to TRBJ2-7; a weak D match, TRBD2 (7 bases). The CDR3 has 14 amino acids. The germline CDR1 and CDR2 sequences are LNHNV and YYDKDF (reference sequence). Trimming stripped 0 bases from V and 3 bases from J, with 9 bases between. CDR3 bases: TGTGCCACCAGCAGAGAAGGGGGGGGCTACGAGCAGTACTTC. The encoded protein is CATSREGGGYEQYF.

The chain joins TRBV5-6 to TRBJ1-6, with TRBD1 matching 12 bases. This CDR3 spans 17 amino acids. V trimming: 3 bases; J trimming: 7 bases; junction bases outside the gene matches: 8. Germline-derived CDR1 and CDR2 are SGHDT and YYEEEE. In DNA, the CDR3 is TGTGCCAGCAGCTCGTCAGGGGACAGGGGGCGAAATTCACCCCTCCACTTT. Protein: CASSSSGDRGRNSPLHF.

This sequence joins TRBV20-1 and TRBJ2-7; D is possibly TRBD2 (6 bases). V shed 6 bases and J shed 5 bases, with 20 bases lying between them. In germline, CDR1 is DFQATT, CDR2 SNEGSKA (reference sequence). The CDR3 extends over 14 amino acids. The CDR3 DNA is TGCAGTGCCTCTATTGCGGGGTCGTTTAACGAGCAGTACTTC. This encodes CSASIAGSFNEQYF.

The chain links TRBV20-1 to TRBJ2-7, with 9 bases matching TRBD1. The CDR3 totals 15 residues. Germline CDR1 DFQATT, CDR2 SNEGSKA (reference sequence). V shed 6 bases, J shed 4 bases, and the junction held 13 bases outside the gene matches. CDR3 nucleotides: TGCAGTGCCTACGACCGGGACAGGGTGGGATACGAGCAGTACTTC. This encodes CSAYDRDRVGYEQYF.

This clonotype was detected ten times or more. The gene calls are TRBV6-1 and TRBJ2-3; 9 nucleotides match TRBD1. V lost 8 bases, J lost 6 bases, and 6 bases stayed unmatched. The CDR3 runs 13 residues. Per germline, CDR1 MNHNS and CDR2 SASEGT. The CDR3 loop reads CASSGTGTDTQYF. The CDR3 bases are TGTGCCAGCTCTGGGACAGGGACCGATACGCAGTATTTT.

The CDR3 DNA follows: TGTGCCAGCAGGACAGGGCCGAGAACCTATAATTCACCCCTCCACTTT. Its protein product is CASRTGPRTYNSPLHF. This chain links TRBV11-2 with TRBJ1-6, with TRBD1 matching over 7 bases. With V trimmed by 6 bases and J by 2 bases, 7 bases remained unmatched. The CDR3 extends over 16 amino acids. Germline-derived CDR1 and CDR2 are SGHAT and FQNNGV.

The genes are TRBV7-8 and TRBJ2-1; D gene unclear. This CDR3 has 14 amino acids. The V end lost 7 bases, the J end lost 6 bases, and 16 bases lay between the germline ends. CDR1 is SGHVS and CDR2 is FQNEAQ in the germline V gene. The CDR3 spells CASTPSLASNEQFF. The CDR3 nucleotides read TGTGCCAGCACACCAAGCTTAGCTTCCAATGAGCAGTTCTTC.

The rearrangement uses TRBV20-1 and TRBJ1-2, with D unresolved. Germline lookup yields CDR1 DFQATT and CDR2 SNEGSKA (reference sequence). This CDR3 region has 13 residues. The V gene lost 6 bases and the J gene lost 8 bases, with 19 bases spanning the gap. This CDR3 is CSARRSSSVGYTF. The CDR3 coding sequence is TGCAGTGCAAGGAGGTCGTCGTCGGTGGGCTACACCTTC.

V gene TRBV19 combines with J gene TRBJ1-6; TRBD1 might be the D (6 bases). This CDR3 spans 14 amino acids. Germline V gives CDR1 LNHDA, CDR2 SQIVND (reference sequence). V dropped 11 bases and J dropped 7 bases, with 18 bases sitting between them. CDR3 in DNA: TGTGCCTCCGAACTGGGGGCGAGGAATTCACCCCTCCACTTT. This gives the protein CASELGARNSPLHF. Based on the CDR3 plus reference TRBV19 and TRBJ1-6, the full variable domain is DGGITQSPKYLFRKEGQNVTLSCEQNLNHDAMYWYRQDPGQGLRLIYYSQIVNDFQKGDIAEGYSVSREKKESFPLTVTSAQKNPTAFYLCASELGARNSPLHFGNGTRLTVT.

This clonotype was counted ten times or more. The rearrangement uses TRBV11-2 and TRBJ2-3, with 8 bases matching TRBD2. This CDR3 is 16 amino acids long. Germline trimming cut 1 base from V and 0 bases from J; bases unmatched to any gene: 3. Germline V gene data show CDR1 as SGHAT and CDR2 as FQNNGV. The DNA of the CDR3 is TGTGCCAGCAGCTTAGTCGGGAGGGGGAGCACAGATACGCAGTATTTT. Translated, it gives CASSLVGRGSTDTQYF.

V is TRBV15 and J is TRBJ1-2; a possible D gene is TRBD1 (5 bases). The germline V gene encodes CDR1 LNHNV and CDR2 YYDKDF (reference sequence). V lost 3 bases and J 4 bases, leaving 15 bases between the germline ends. The CDR3 is made up of 15 amino acids. The CDR3 DNA follows: TGTGCCACCAGCAGGGACACTTGGGAACCCTATGGCTACACCTTC. Amino acid sequence: CATSRDTWEPYGYTF.

The gene calls are TRBV4-3 and TRBJ1-2; TRBD1 matches at 7 bases. The germline CDR1 and CDR2 sequences are LGHNA and YSLEER. The trim removed 3 bases at V and 5 bases at J, leaving 6 bases unmatched. This CDR3 has 14 residues. CDR3 protein: CASSQARTGYGYTF. CDR3 sequence (DNA): TGCGCCAGCAGCCAGGCAAGGACAGGATATGGCTACACCTTC.

The gene calls are TRBV14 and TRBJ1-2; 7 bases agree with TRBD1. J lost 4 bases, V lost 6 bases, and 14 bases had no gene match. CDR3 length: 16 residues. The germline V gene encodes CDR1 SGHDN and CDR2 FVKESK. CDR3 in amino acids: CASRPSTGTVSYGYTF. The CDR3 DNA sequence: TGTGCCAGCAGGCCTTCCACCGGGACAGTATCCTATGGCTACACCTTC.